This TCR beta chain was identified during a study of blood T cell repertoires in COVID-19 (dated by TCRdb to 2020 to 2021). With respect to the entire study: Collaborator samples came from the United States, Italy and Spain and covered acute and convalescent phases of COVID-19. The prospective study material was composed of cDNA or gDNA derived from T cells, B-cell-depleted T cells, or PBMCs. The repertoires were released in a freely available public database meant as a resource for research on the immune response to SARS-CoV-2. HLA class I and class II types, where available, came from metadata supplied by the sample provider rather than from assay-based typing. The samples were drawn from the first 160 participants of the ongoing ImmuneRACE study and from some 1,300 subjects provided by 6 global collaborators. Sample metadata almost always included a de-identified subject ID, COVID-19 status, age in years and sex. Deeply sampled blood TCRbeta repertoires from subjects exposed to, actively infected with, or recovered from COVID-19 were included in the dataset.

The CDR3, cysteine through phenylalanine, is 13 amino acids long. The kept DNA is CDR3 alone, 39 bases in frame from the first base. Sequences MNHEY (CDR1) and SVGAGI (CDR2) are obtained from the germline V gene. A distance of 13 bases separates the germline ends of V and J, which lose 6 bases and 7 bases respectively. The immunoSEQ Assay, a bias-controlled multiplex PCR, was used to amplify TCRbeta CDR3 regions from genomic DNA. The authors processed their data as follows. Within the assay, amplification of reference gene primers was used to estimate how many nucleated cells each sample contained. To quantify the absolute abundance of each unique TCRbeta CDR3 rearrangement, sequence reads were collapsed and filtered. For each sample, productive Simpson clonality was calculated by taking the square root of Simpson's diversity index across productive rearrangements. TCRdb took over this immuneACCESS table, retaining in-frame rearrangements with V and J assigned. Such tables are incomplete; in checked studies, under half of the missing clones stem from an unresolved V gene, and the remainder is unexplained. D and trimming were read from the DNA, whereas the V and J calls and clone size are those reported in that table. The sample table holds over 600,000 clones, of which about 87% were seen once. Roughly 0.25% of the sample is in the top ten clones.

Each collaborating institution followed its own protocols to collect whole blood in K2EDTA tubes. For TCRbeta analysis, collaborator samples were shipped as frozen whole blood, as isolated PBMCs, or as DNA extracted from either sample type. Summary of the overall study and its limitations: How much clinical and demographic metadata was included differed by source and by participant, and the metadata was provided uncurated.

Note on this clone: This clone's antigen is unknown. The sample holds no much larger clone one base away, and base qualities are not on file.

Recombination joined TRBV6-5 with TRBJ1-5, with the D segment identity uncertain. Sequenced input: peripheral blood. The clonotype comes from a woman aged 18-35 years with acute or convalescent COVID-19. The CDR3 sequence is CASRGDNMQPQHF. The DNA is TGTGCCAGCAGAGGCGACAATATGCAGCCCCAGCATTTT.